The rows below give T cell receptor beta chains drawn from one sample of a study of vaccination and CD4 T cells after COVID-19. TCRdb ran MiXCR on the PCR reads and lists one entry per CDR3 protein. The table lists several thousand distinct CDR3 sequences, approximately 29% of them singletons, with 20% to 25% in the top ten. No antigen has been assigned to these receptors. This material consisted of CD4+ T cells from blood, cultured in vitro, taken after SARS-CoV-2 vaccination. Receptor source: a human donor who had recovered from COVID-19. Each CDR3 is given with its conserved first and last residue. A D gene is named only where the DNA matches it firmly. Some rows have no size entry. The others give once, few or many, or a class for an expanded clone.

D	size	J	V	DNA	CDR3
TRBD1	.	TRBJ1-5	TRBV7-2	TGTGCCAGCAGCTCACAGGGGGGGCTGGGGGAGCCCCAGCATTTT	CASSSQGGLGEPQHF
TRBD1	.	TRBJ1-1	TRBV6-1	TGTGCCAGCAGTCCCACAGGGGAGAACACTGAAGCTTTCTTT	CASSPTGENTEAFF
.	few	TRBJ2-5	TRBV4-2	TGTGCCAGCAGCTCCCCAGAGACCCAGTACTTC	CASSSPETQYF
.	.	TRBJ1-5	TRBV28	TGTGCCAGCAGTTTAAGGGCCCGGAGGCGGAATCAGCCCCAGCATTTT	CASSLRARRRNQPQHF
.	.	TRBJ2-7	TRBV20-1	TGCAGTGCTAGAGATACAGGGATGGCCTACGAGCAGTACTTC	CSARDTGMAYEQYF
TRBD2	few	TRBJ2-5	TRBV18	TGTGCCAGCTCACCACCGACTAGCGGGAGAGAGACCCAGTACTTC	CASSPPTSGRETQYF
TRBD2	.	TRBJ2-3	TRBV6-5	TGTGCCAGCAGTTACCGTATGGGACTAGCGGGAGAAACGCAGTATTTT	CASSYRMGLAGETQYF
.	.	TRBJ2-2	TRBV20-1	TGCAGTGCTAGTCTGTCCCTTCGGGGCGGGGAGCTGTTTTTT	CSASLSLRGGELFF
TRBD1	.	TRBJ2-7	TRBV5-4	TGTGCCAGCAGCTTGGCGGGACAGGGGGCCGAGCAGTACTTC	CASSLAGQGAEQYF
TRBD2	.	TRBJ2-7	TRBV7-3	TGTGCCAGCAGCACACTAGCGGGGGCGGGCGAGCAGTACTTC	CASSTLAGAGEQYF